This is a list of T cell receptor beta chains from one sample in a study of blood T cell repertoires in COVID-19. Assay used: immunoSEQ multiplex PCR; TCRdb lists only in-frame clones, some missing. The table lists 350,000 to 400,000 clones, roughly nine tenths of them singletons. Sequences were obtained from PBMCs or T cells enriched from blood (not recorded which). The receptors stem from a woman in her 40s who had been exposed to COVID-19. Each CDR3 is given with its conserved first and last residue. A D gene is named only where the DNA matches it firmly. Some rows have no size entry. The others give once, few or many, or a class for an expanded clone.

CDR3nt: TGTGCCAGCAGTGAGGCCTCTCTTGCAACTAATGAAAAACTGTTTTTT
CDR3aa: CASSEASLATNEKLFF
j_gene: TRBJ1-4
v_gene: TRBV6-1
abundance: .
d_gene: .

CDR3nt: TGCGCCAGCAGCTTGGTAGGACAGTTCTCTGGAAACACCATATATTTT
CDR3aa: CASSLVGQFSGNTIYF
j_gene: TRBJ1-3
v_gene: TRBV5-1
abundance: .
d_gene: .

CDR3nt: TGTGCCAGCTCACCACGCCGGGTGAACACTGAAGCTTTCTTT
CDR3aa: CASSPRRVNTEAFF
j_gene: TRBJ1-1
v_gene: TRBV18
abundance: once
d_gene: .

CDR3nt: TGTGCCAGCATCGAGGCTGGCTACACCTTC
CDR3aa: CASIEAGYTF
j_gene: TRBJ1-2
v_gene: TRBV2
abundance: .
d_gene: .

CDR3nt: TGTGCCAGCTCACCTCAGAGCGAAAACTATGGCTACACCTTC
CDR3aa: CASSPQSENYGYTF
j_gene: TRBJ1-2
v_gene: TRBV18
abundance: .
d_gene: .

CDR3nt: TGTGCCAGCAGTTCCTCGGACATTGGACCCTACGAGCAGTACTTC
CDR3aa: CASSSSDIGPYEQYF
j_gene: TRBJ2-7
v_gene: TRBV6-2/TRBV6-3
abundance: .
d_gene: .

CDR3nt: TGTGCCAGCAGCCCTAATACGAACACTGAAGCTTTCTTT
CDR3aa: CASSPNTNTEAFF
j_gene: TRBJ1-1
v_gene: TRBV7-3
abundance: once
d_gene: .

CDR3nt: TGTGCCAGCAGTCCCAGGGCCGGGGAGCTGTTTTTT
CDR3aa: CASSPRAGELFF
j_gene: TRBJ2-2
v_gene: TRBV25-1
abundance: many
d_gene: .

CDR3nt: TGTGCCAGCAGCCGAAAGCTAGCGGGGTACACCGGGGAGCTGTTTTTT
CDR3aa: CASSRKLAGYTGELFF
j_gene: TRBJ2-2
v_gene: TRBV5-8
abundance: .
d_gene: TRBD2

CDR3nt: TGTGCCAGCAGTCTATCGGGAAACACTGAAGCTTTCTTT
CDR3aa: CASSLSGNTEAFF
j_gene: TRBJ1-1
v_gene: TRBV12-3/TRBV12-4
abundance: .
d_gene: .

CDR3nt: TGTGCCAGCTCATCAACAATGGGCCCTGAAGCTTTCTTT
CDR3aa: CASSSTMGPEAFF
j_gene: TRBJ1-1
v_gene: TRBV12-3/TRBV12-4
abundance: .
d_gene: .

CDR3nt: TGTGCCAGCAGGGACAAAGGCAGGGAATACGGCTACACCTTC
CDR3aa: CASRDKGREYGYTF
j_gene: TRBJ1-2
v_gene: TRBV27
abundance: .
d_gene: .

CDR3nt: TGTGCCAGCAGTCCCCGACAGGGGGGGACCTACGAGCAGTACTTC
CDR3aa: CASSPRQGGTYEQYF
j_gene: TRBJ2-7
v_gene: TRBV6-2/TRBV6-3
abundance: .
d_gene: TRBD1

CDR3nt: TGTGCCAGCAGTCCACCGATGCGGGGCATCTATGGCTACACCTTC
CDR3aa: CASSPPMRGIYGYTF
j_gene: TRBJ1-2
v_gene: TRBV28
abundance: .
d_gene: .

CDR3nt: TGTGCCAGCAGCGGAGTAGGGCTCGGACAGGCCCACTATGGCTACACCTTC
CDR3aa: CASSGVGLGQAHYGYTF
j_gene: TRBJ1-2
v_gene: TRBV7-9
abundance: .
d_gene: TRBD1

CDR3nt: TGTGCCAGCACAGTAACCATAGATTCCTATGGCTACACCTTC
CDR3aa: CASTVTIDSYGYTF
j_gene: TRBJ1-2
v_gene: TRBV18
abundance: .
d_gene: .

CDR3nt: TGTGCCTGTCCCGAACACAACTATGGCTACACCTTC
CDR3aa: CACPEHNYGYTF
j_gene: TRBJ1-2
v_gene: TRBV30
abundance: .
d_gene: .

CDR3nt: TGTGCCAGCAGCGAGGACAGAGTCAATTCACCCCTCCACTTT
CDR3aa: CASSEDRVNSPLHF
j_gene: TRBJ1-6
v_gene: TRBV5-4
abundance: few
d_gene: .

CDR3nt: TGTGCCAGCAGCGCGGGACTAGCGGGAAGCTCCTACAATGAGCAGTTCTTC
CDR3aa: CASSAGLAGSSYNEQFF
j_gene: TRBJ2-1
v_gene: TRBV5-6
abundance: .
d_gene: TRBD2

CDR3nt: TGTGCCAGCAGCTTAACTAGCGGGGGAACGGATACGCAGTATTTT
CDR3aa: CASSLTSGGTDTQYF
j_gene: TRBJ2-3
v_gene: TRBV5-6
abundance: .
d_gene: TRBD2

CDR3nt: TGTGCCAGCACCCTCCGGGACAGGGGCCCCCAGGGGGCCAACGTCCTGACTTTC
CDR3aa: CASTLRDRGPQGANVLTF
j_gene: TRBJ2-6
v_gene: TRBV7-9
abundance: .
d_gene: TRBD1

CDR3nt: TGCGCCAGCAGCCCGCGGACAGGGGAGAATAATGAAAAACTGTTTTTT
CDR3aa: CASSPRTGENNEKLFF
j_gene: TRBJ1-4
v_gene: TRBV5-1
abundance: once
d_gene: TRBD1

CDR3nt: TGTGCCAGCAGCTTAGGCGTATCGAAGATCTCTGGAAACACCATATATTTT
CDR3aa: CASSLGVSKISGNTIYF
j_gene: TRBJ1-3
v_gene: TRBV11-3
abundance: .
d_gene: .

CDR3nt: TGTGCCAGCAGCCAATTCGCCTACGAGCAGTACTTC
CDR3aa: CASSQFAYEQYF
j_gene: TRBJ2-7
v_gene: TRBV3-1/TRBV3-2
abundance: .
d_gene: .

CDR3nt: TGTGCCAGCAGCTTAGGCCGGGACAGGAGGTGGATGAACTATGGCTACACCTTC
CDR3aa: CASSLGRDRRWMNYGYTF
j_gene: TRBJ1-2
v_gene: TRBV7-9
abundance: .
d_gene: TRBD1

CDR3nt: TGCGAGTGGGCCAGTGACTATGGCTACACCTTC
CDR3aa: CEWASDYGYTF
j_gene: TRBJ1-2
v_gene: TRBV20-1
abundance: .
d_gene: .

CDR3nt: TGTGCCAGCAGCTTTTCCCCTTCGGACAGCGAAGAGCAGTTCTTC
CDR3aa: CASSFSPSDSEEQFF
j_gene: TRBJ2-1
v_gene: TRBV11-3
abundance: .
d_gene: .

CDR3nt: TGTGCCAGCAGCGTAGACGGGGGAACTGGAAACACCATATATTTT
CDR3aa: CASSVDGGTGNTIYF
j_gene: TRBJ1-3
v_gene: TRBV9
abundance: .
d_gene: .

CDR3nt: TGTGCCAGCAGTCCAGGGACAGTCGGTCAGCCCCAGCATTTT
CDR3aa: CASSPGTVGQPQHF
j_gene: TRBJ1-5
v_gene: TRBV28
abundance: .
d_gene: TRBD1

CDR3nt: TGTGCCAGCAGCAAAGGAGCGGGATGGAAACCATACGAGCAGTACTTC
CDR3aa: CASSKGAGWKPYEQYF
j_gene: TRBJ2-7
v_gene: TRBV21-1
abundance: .
d_gene: .

CDR3nt: TGTGCCAGCACGTCACCGAGAGCCGGGAACACTGAAGCTTTCTTT
CDR3aa: CASTSPRAGNTEAFF
j_gene: TRBJ1-1
v_gene: TRBV18
abundance: .
d_gene: .

CDR3nt: TGTGCCAGCCGGGTCGACAGGGGGGCTGGTTTGGGGAATTCACCCCTCCACTTT
CDR3aa: CASRVDRGAGLGNSPLHF
j_gene: TRBJ1-6
v_gene: TRBV2
abundance: .
d_gene: TRBD1

CDR3nt: TGTGCCAGCAGCCCTGGACAATTTACTAACTATGGCTACACCTTC
CDR3aa: CASSPGQFTNYGYTF
j_gene: TRBJ1-2
v_gene: TRBV11-2
abundance: once
d_gene: .

CDR3nt: TGTGCCTGGAGTCCAAACAGGGGGAGATATGGCTACACCTTC
CDR3aa: CAWSPNRGRYGYTF
j_gene: TRBJ1-2
v_gene: TRBV30
abundance: .
d_gene: TRBD1

CDR3nt: TGCGCCAGCAGCCAAACTAGCCCTGCCGGGGAGCTGTTTTTT
CDR3aa: CASSQTSPAGELFF
j_gene: TRBJ2-2
v_gene: TRBV5-1
abundance: .
d_gene: .

CDR3nt: TGTGCTAGTGGTTTGGACCTAGGAAGCGGCTACACCTTC
CDR3aa: CASGLDLGSGYTF
j_gene: TRBJ1-2
v_gene: TRBV12-5
abundance: .
d_gene: .

CDR3nt: TGTGCCAGTAGTGCCCCCCGGACGGGAGGGGCAGATACGCAGTATTTT
CDR3aa: CASSAPRTGGADTQYF
j_gene: TRBJ2-3
v_gene: TRBV19
abundance: .
d_gene: TRBD2

CDR3nt: TGCGCCAGCAGTGAAGTAGCGGGAGTCTACAATGAGCAGTTCTTC
CDR3aa: CASSEVAGVYNEQFF
j_gene: TRBJ2-1
v_gene: TRBV10-1
abundance: .
d_gene: TRBD2

CDR3nt: TGTGCCAGCAGTTTTCGAGGAGGACAGGGGGTTTCGCCCCAGCATTTT
CDR3aa: CASSFRGGQGVSPQHF
j_gene: TRBJ1-5
v_gene: TRBV27
abundance: .
d_gene: TRBD1

CDR3nt: TGTGCCATCAGTGGAACCATAGTTTCAGATACGCAGTATTTT
CDR3aa: CAISGTIVSDTQYF
j_gene: TRBJ2-3
v_gene: TRBV10-3
abundance: .
d_gene: .

CDR3nt: TGTGCCAGCAGCCAAGATGGAGGGACAGGGTATGGCTACACCTTC
CDR3aa: CASSQDGGTGYGYTF
j_gene: TRBJ1-2
v_gene: TRBV3-1/TRBV3-2
abundance: once
d_gene: TRBD1

CDR3nt: TGTGCCAGCTCACCTCCGACAGGGGTGCAGCCCCAGCATTTT
CDR3aa: CASSPPTGVQPQHF
j_gene: TRBJ1-5
v_gene: TRBV18
abundance: .
d_gene: TRBD1

CDR3nt: TGCGCCAGCAGCGAAGTCGGGACAGGAGGTGAAAAACTGTTTTTT
CDR3aa: CASSEVGTGGEKLFF
j_gene: TRBJ1-4
v_gene: TRBV4-1
abundance: .
d_gene: TRBD1

CDR3nt: TGTGCCAGCAGCCACGGGGTATCGGGCTCACCCCTCCACTTT
CDR3aa: CASSHGVSGSPLHF
j_gene: TRBJ1-6
v_gene: TRBV2
abundance: .
d_gene: .

CDR3nt: TGTGCCAGCACAACGGGACAGGGGGGTCAGCCCCAGCATTTT
CDR3aa: CASTTGQGGQPQHF
j_gene: TRBJ1-5
v_gene: TRBV2
abundance: once
d_gene: TRBD1

CDR3nt: TGTGCCAGCAGCCCCTCTTGGGGACAGATCGCTCCTCAGCCCCAGCATTTT
CDR3aa: CASSPSWGQIAPQPQHF
j_gene: TRBJ1-5
v_gene: TRBV7-8
abundance: .
d_gene: TRBD1

CDR3nt: TGTGCCAGTAGCCAGGGTCGGCATAACTATGGCTACACCTTC
CDR3aa: CASSQGRHNYGYTF
j_gene: TRBJ1-2
v_gene: TRBV19
abundance: .
d_gene: .

CDR3nt: TGTGCCAGCAGCCCCCGACAGGCAAGATTGAACACTGAAGCTTTCTTT
CDR3aa: CASSPRQARLNTEAFF
j_gene: TRBJ1-1
v_gene: TRBV11-3
abundance: .
d_gene: .

CDR3nt: TGCGCCAGCAGTTTACAGGGGGCCGACTATGGCTACACCTTC
CDR3aa: CASSLQGADYGYTF
j_gene: TRBJ1-2
v_gene: TRBV5-1
abundance: .
d_gene: TRBD1

CDR3nt: TGTGCCAGCAGCCAGGACAGTGCCTATGGCTACACCTTC
CDR3aa: CASSQDSAYGYTF
j_gene: TRBJ1-2
v_gene: TRBV12-3/TRBV12-4
abundance: .
d_gene: .